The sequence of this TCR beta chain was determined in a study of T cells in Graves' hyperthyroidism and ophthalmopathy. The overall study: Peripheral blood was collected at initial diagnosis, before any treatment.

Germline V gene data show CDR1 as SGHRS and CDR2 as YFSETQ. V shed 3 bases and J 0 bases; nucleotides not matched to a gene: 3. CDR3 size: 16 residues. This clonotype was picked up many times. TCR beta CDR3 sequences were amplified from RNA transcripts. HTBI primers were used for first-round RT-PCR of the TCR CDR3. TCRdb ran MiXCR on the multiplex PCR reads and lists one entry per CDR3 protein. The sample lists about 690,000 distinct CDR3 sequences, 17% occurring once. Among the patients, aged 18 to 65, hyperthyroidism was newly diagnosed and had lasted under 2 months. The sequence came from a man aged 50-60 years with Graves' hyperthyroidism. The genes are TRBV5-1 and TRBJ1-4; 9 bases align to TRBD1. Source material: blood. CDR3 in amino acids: CASSSGQGSTNEKLFF. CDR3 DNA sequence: TGCGCCAGCAGCTCCGGACAGGGGTCAACTAATGAAAAACTGTTTTTT.